This entry features one T cell receptor (beta chain) sequence. This specimen belongs to a study of blood T cell repertoires in COVID-19. The J segment lost 2 bases and the V segment lost 5 bases, leaving 4 bases of the junction unmatched. Germline CDR1 and CDR2: MNHEY and SMNVEV (reference sequence). This CDR3 region has 15 residues. Some clones are missing from TCRdb's copy, which holds only in-frame ones; the method was immunoSEQ multiplex PCR. The profile shows about 67,000 clones, 87% of them singletons. The clonotype comes from an elderly woman with acute or convalescent COVID-19. The genes are TRBV27 and TRBJ2-7; 12 bases line up with TRBD2. The specimen was peripheral blood. DNA for the CDR3: TGTGCCAGCAGTCCCGGACTAGCGGGGACCTACGAGCAGTACTTC. It translates to CASSPGLAGTYEQYF.